A selection of T cell receptor beta chains follows, all from one sample in a study of blood T cell repertoires in COVID-19. Produced via immunoSEQ multiplex PCR; TCRdb's table is partial and in-frame only. The table lists more than 150,000 clones, around 80% of them singletons. What was sequenced was PBMCs or T cells enriched from blood (not recorded which). All receptors come from a woman in her 50s who had recovered from COVID-19. CDR3s include the opening cysteine and the closing phenylalanine or tryptophan. A D gene is named only where the DNA matches it firmly. Clone size, where shown, is once, few, many, or a class for clones that have expanded.

j_call: TRBJ2-5
cdr3_length: 14
v_call: TRBV6-1
d_call: .
clone_size: .
cdr3_nt: TGTGCCAGCAGTGAATCTGGGCAGTGGGTGACCCAGTACTTC
cdr3_aa: CASSESGQWVTQYF

j_call: TRBJ2-2
cdr3_length: 14
v_call: TRBV10-3
d_call: TRBD1
clone_size: .
cdr3_nt: TGTGCCATCAGAGCAGGGGGCGCAGGCGGGGAGCTGTTTTTT
cdr3_aa: CAIRAGGAGGELFF

j_call: TRBJ1-5
cdr3_length: 13
v_call: TRBV25-1
d_call: .
clone_size: .
cdr3_nt: TGTGCCAGCAGTTTTGGACTGGGACAGCCCCAGCATTTT
cdr3_aa: CASSFGLGQPQHF

j_call: TRBJ2-3
cdr3_length: 18
v_call: TRBV28
d_call: TRBD2
clone_size: .
cdr3_nt: TGTGCCAGCAGCCGCCTCGGGACTAGCGGGAGTCTGGTAGATACGCAGTATTTT
cdr3_aa: CASSRLGTSGSLVDTQYF

j_call: TRBJ2-7
cdr3_length: 15
v_call: TRBV18
d_call: .
clone_size: few
cdr3_nt: TGTGCCAGCTCACCAGAAGCCGGCCCGTCGGGGGAGCAGTACTTC
cdr3_aa: CASSPEAGPSGEQYF

j_call: TRBJ2-2
cdr3_length: 15
v_call: TRBV10-3
d_call: .
clone_size: .
cdr3_nt: TGTGCCATCAGTGAGATGCAGGGTGATACCGGGGAGCTGTTTTTT
cdr3_aa: CAISEMQGDTGELFF

j_call: TRBJ2-6
cdr3_length: 14
v_call: TRBV6-5
d_call: .
clone_size: .
cdr3_nt: TGTGCCACCCTTACAGGGTCGGGGGCCAACGTCCTGACTTTC
cdr3_aa: CATLTGSGANVLTF

j_call: TRBJ2-1
cdr3_length: 16
v_call: TRBV30
d_call: TRBD2
clone_size: .
cdr3_nt: TGTGCCTGGAGTGTAGTTTCCCTAGCGGGATACAATGAGCAGTTCTTC
cdr3_aa: CAWSVVSLAGYNEQFF

j_call: TRBJ2-1
cdr3_length: 17
v_call: TRBV5-1
d_call: TRBD2
clone_size: .
cdr3_nt: TGCGCCAGCAGCAGCCGTCTGACTAGCGGCAACCTCAATGAGCAGTTCTTC
cdr3_aa: CASSSRLTSGNLNEQFF

j_call: TRBJ2-1
cdr3_length: 15
v_call: TRBV6-5
d_call: TRBD2
clone_size: .
cdr3_nt: TGTGCCAGCAGTTTCAGCGGGGCTTCCTACAATGAGCAGTTCTTC
cdr3_aa: CASSFSGASYNEQFF

j_call: TRBJ2-5
cdr3_length: 14
v_call: TRBV6-5
d_call: .
clone_size: .
cdr3_nt: TGTGCCAGCTACCTAGGAGGGAATGAGGAGACCCAGTACTTC
cdr3_aa: CASYLGGNEETQYF

j_call: TRBJ2-2
cdr3_length: 16
v_call: TRBV27
d_call: TRBD1
clone_size: .
cdr3_nt: TGTGCCAGCAGTTTAGGCAGGGGGCGATCGGCCGGGGAGCTGTTTTTT
cdr3_aa: CASSLGRGRSAGELFF

j_call: TRBJ1-4
cdr3_length: 13
v_call: TRBV12-3/TRBV12-4
d_call: TRBD1
clone_size: .
cdr3_nt: TGTGCCAGCAGACAGGGGATTAATGAAAAACTGTTTTTT
cdr3_aa: CASRQGINEKLFF

j_call: TRBJ1-2
cdr3_length: 14
v_call: TRBV5-1
d_call: TRBD1
clone_size: .
cdr3_nt: TGCGCCAGCAGCTTTAGGGGGCGGGACTATGGCTACACCTTC
cdr3_aa: CASSFRGRDYGYTF

j_call: TRBJ1-1
cdr3_length: 14
v_call: TRBV6-1
d_call: .
clone_size: .
cdr3_nt: TGTGCCAGCAGTGAGCAAAGCTGGAACACTGAAGCTTTCTTT
cdr3_aa: CASSEQSWNTEAFF

j_call: TRBJ1-2
cdr3_length: 16
v_call: TRBV7-2
d_call: TRBD1
clone_size: .
cdr3_nt: TGTGCCAGCAGCATACATGCAGGGGGCCCTAACTATGGCTACACCTTC
cdr3_aa: CASSIHAGGPNYGYTF

j_call: TRBJ2-7
cdr3_length: 16
v_call: TRBV27
d_call: TRBD2
clone_size: .
cdr3_nt: TGTGCCAGCAGTGGGGGACTAGCGTTTAGCTCCTACGAGCAGTACTTC
cdr3_aa: CASSGGLAFSSYEQYF

j_call: TRBJ2-6
cdr3_length: 17
v_call: TRBV2
d_call: TRBD2
clone_size: .
cdr3_nt: TGTGCCAGCAGTGACTCCCGGGGGGACCCTGGGGCCAACGTCCTGACTTTC
cdr3_aa: CASSDSRGDPGANVLTF

j_call: TRBJ2-3
cdr3_length: 17
v_call: TRBV28
d_call: TRBD2
clone_size: few
cdr3_nt: TGTGCCAGCAGTTCTGGGGAAGCGGGAGGGCTCCGGGATACGCAGTATTTT
cdr3_aa: CASSSGEAGGLRDTQYF

j_call: TRBJ1-1
cdr3_length: 17
v_call: TRBV5-5
d_call: .
clone_size: .
cdr3_nt: TGTGCCAGCAGCTTGGCCCCCACTGGGTACTACAACACTGAAGCTTTCTTT
cdr3_aa: CASSLAPTGYYNTEAFF

j_call: TRBJ1-5
cdr3_length: 13
v_call: TRBV30
d_call: .
clone_size: few
cdr3_nt: TGTGCCTGGAGCCGGCGGGGCGATCAGCCCCAGCATTTT
cdr3_aa: CAWSRRGDQPQHF

j_call: TRBJ2-7
cdr3_length: 14
v_call: TRBV7-8
d_call: TRBD1
clone_size: .
cdr3_nt: TGTGCCAGCAGAGGAGAGACAGGGGGCTACGAGCAGTACTTC
cdr3_aa: CASRGETGGYEQYF

j_call: TRBJ1-2
cdr3_length: 15
v_call: TRBV28
d_call: TRBD1
clone_size: .
cdr3_nt: TGTGCCAGCAGTCCGAGGGACAGGGGCTTCTATGGCTACACCTTC
cdr3_aa: CASSPRDRGFYGYTF

j_call: TRBJ2-7
cdr3_length: 15
v_call: TRBV3-1/TRBV3-2
d_call: .
clone_size: few
cdr3_nt: TGTGCCAGCAGCCAAGGTCTGCTAGCTATGTACGAGCAGTACTTC
cdr3_aa: CASSQGLLAMYEQYF

j_call: TRBJ2-7
cdr3_length: 17
v_call: TRBV5-5
d_call: .
clone_size: .
cdr3_nt: TGTGCCAGCAGCTTCGAGGGACATTGGGGGGGTGGCGGCGAGCAGTACTTC
cdr3_aa: CASSFEGHWGGGGEQYF

j_call: TRBJ2-1
cdr3_length: 15
v_call: TRBV9
d_call: TRBD2
clone_size: .
cdr3_nt: TGTGCCAGCAGCCCAAGACTAGCGGGGCGGGGGGAGCAGTTCTTC
cdr3_aa: CASSPRLAGRGEQFF

j_call: TRBJ2-2
cdr3_length: 16
v_call: TRBV4-3
d_call: TRBD2
clone_size: once
cdr3_nt: TGCGCCAGCAGCCAGGAGCGGGGGTTACGAACCGGGGAGCTGTTTTTT
cdr3_aa: CASSQERGLRTGELFF

j_call: TRBJ1-5
cdr3_length: 15
v_call: TRBV29-1
d_call: .
clone_size: few
cdr3_nt: TGCAGCGTTGGCAGCGGCGGGGGAAGCAATCAGCCCCAGCATTTT
cdr3_aa: CSVGSGGGSNQPQHF

j_call: TRBJ2-5
cdr3_length: 15
v_call: TRBV5-1
d_call: .
clone_size: .
cdr3_nt: TGCGCCAGCAGCTTGGGTCAGGGGGGAAGGGAGACCCAGTACTTC
cdr3_aa: CASSLGQGGRETQYF

j_call: TRBJ2-5
cdr3_length: 13
v_call: TRBV21-1
d_call: .
clone_size: .
cdr3_nt: TGTGCCAGCAGCAAGTCGGCAGGGGAGACCCAGTACTTC
cdr3_aa: CASSKSAGETQYF

j_call: TRBJ1-1
cdr3_length: 13
v_call: TRBV13
d_call: .
clone_size: .
cdr3_nt: TGTGCCAGCAGCTTACGATGGGCATTTGAAGCTTTCTTT
cdr3_aa: CASSLRWAFEAFF

j_call: TRBJ2-7
cdr3_length: 12
v_call: TRBV2
d_call: TRBD2
clone_size: few
cdr3_nt: TGTGCCTGCAGGGAGGGGACCTACGAGCAGTACTTC
cdr3_aa: CACREGTYEQYF

j_call: TRBJ2-1
cdr3_length: 16
v_call: TRBV4-1
d_call: .
clone_size: .
cdr3_nt: TGCGCCAGCAGCCAAGAGAGCCGAGGCGTTCACAATGAGCAGTTCTTC
cdr3_aa: CASSQESRGVHNEQFF

j_call: TRBJ2-7
cdr3_length: 12
v_call: TRBV25-1
d_call: TRBD1
clone_size: .
cdr3_nt: TGTGCCAGCAGACAGGGGAACTACGAGCAGTACTTC
cdr3_aa: CASRQGNYEQYF

j_call: TRBJ1-4
cdr3_length: 15
v_call: TRBV9
d_call: .
clone_size: .
cdr3_nt: TGTGCCAGCAGCAAGGGGGTGCAGGTTAATGAAAAACTGTTTTTT
cdr3_aa: CASSKGVQVNEKLFF

j_call: TRBJ2-1
cdr3_length: 15
v_call: TRBV19
d_call: .
clone_size: .
cdr3_nt: TGTGCCAGTAGTATGGCCGCTGCCCTCAGGGATGAGCAGTTCTTC
cdr3_aa: CASSMAAALRDEQFF

j_call: TRBJ1-3
cdr3_length: 15
v_call: TRBV7-6
d_call: .
clone_size: .
cdr3_nt: TGTGCCAGCAGCTTAGGGCCCTTGCCTGGAAACACCATATATTTT
cdr3_aa: CASSLGPLPGNTIYF

j_call: TRBJ1-1
cdr3_length: 14
v_call: TRBV5-1
d_call: .
clone_size: .
cdr3_nt: TGCGCCAGCAGCTTGGCAAGGGGGAACACTGAAGCTTTCTTT
cdr3_aa: CASSLARGNTEAFF

j_call: TRBJ2-2
cdr3_length: 12
v_call: TRBV5-4
d_call: .
clone_size: .
cdr3_nt: TGTGCCAGCCAGGGAGGCAGTCCCGTACTGTTTTTT
cdr3_aa: CASQGGSPVLFF

j_call: TRBJ2-2
cdr3_length: 14
v_call: TRBV19
d_call: TRBD2
clone_size: .
cdr3_nt: TGTGCCAGTAGTATAGCGGGAGGGCCCGGGGAGCTGTTTTTT
cdr3_aa: CASSIAGGPGELFF

j_call: TRBJ1-4
cdr3_length: 15
v_call: TRBV7-8
d_call: .
clone_size: once
cdr3_nt: TGTGCCAGCAGCTTCAGGCAGGGGCGCCAGGAAAAACTGTTTTTT
cdr3_aa: CASSFRQGRQEKLFF

j_call: TRBJ2-5
cdr3_length: 17
v_call: TRBV4-1
d_call: TRBD2
clone_size: .
cdr3_nt: TGCGCCAGCAGCCAAGTCGGGACTAGCGGGGAGGGGGAGACCCAGTACTTC
cdr3_aa: CASSQVGTSGEGETQYF

j_call: TRBJ1-4
cdr3_length: 15
v_call: TRBV9
d_call: .
clone_size: .
cdr3_nt: TGTGCCAGCAGCGTGGCCCCCGGGAAGTATGAAAAACTGTTTTTT
cdr3_aa: CASSVAPGKYEKLFF

j_call: TRBJ2-7
cdr3_length: 14
v_call: TRBV6-2/TRBV6-3
d_call: TRBD1
clone_size: .
cdr3_nt: TGTGCCAGCAGTCCCTCCGGGACAGTCTACGAGCAGTACTTC
cdr3_aa: CASSPSGTVYEQYF

j_call: TRBJ2-7
cdr3_length: 16
v_call: TRBV15
d_call: .
clone_size: .
cdr3_nt: TGTGCCACCAGCAGACCGGAGAGGACTTCTATCTACGAGCAGTACTTC
cdr3_aa: CATSRPERTSIYEQYF